What follows describes a single TCR beta chain. Its antigen is unidentified. PCR used 60 Vbeta primers and 13 Jbeta primers. This table comes from immunoSEQ multiplex PCR, and its TCRdb copy is limited to in-frame clones, with some not included. The sample shows about 120,000 clones, 75% of them seen only once. These data are taken from a study of cytomegalovirus exposure and HLA in healthy donors. General study findings and limits: TCR sequences were mostly rare, though some public TCRs occurred in many donors.

V lost 0 bases to trimming and J lost 3 bases, with 9 bases between them. Germline V gene data show CDR1 as SGHDT and CDR2 as YYEEEE. The CDR3 is 14 amino acids. Material for sequencing was PBMCs. J is TRBJ1-2 and V is TRBV5-6, with TRBD1 as a possible D gene (5 bases). The origin of this receptor is a woman in her forties or fifties in good health and CMV-seronegative. The CDR3 region has the DNA TGTGCCAGCAGCTTGGGGGGACTCGACTATGGCTACACCTTC. Protein sequence: CASSLGGLDYGYTF.